The rows below give T cell receptor beta chains drawn from one sample of a study of T cell clones after liver transplantation. Method: immunoSEQ multiplex PCR; TCRdb's copy keeps in-frame clones and lacks some. The repertoire has around 100,000 clones, about 88% of them found once; the top ten carry approximately 3%. The sequencing here drew on CD4+ T cells from blood, taken roughly 50 months after liver transplant. The receptor source for this set is a human patient who received a liver transplant. Part of the T cell pool may stem from the graft donor. Each CDR3 is given with its conserved first and last residue. The D gene is left open where the match is weak. For some rows the clone size is stated as once, few or many, or as a class when expanded; others skip it.

d_gene | abundance | j_gene | v_gene | CDR3nt | CDR3aa
. | . | TRBJ1-3 | TRBV6-6 | TGTGCCAGCAGTTACGGATCCGGCTCTGGAAACACCATATATTTT | CASSYGSGSGNTIYF
. | . | TRBJ2-7 | TRBV7-6 | TGTGCCAGCAGCCTCACGGGGCGCTCCTACGAGCAGTACTTC | CASSLTGRSYEQYF
TRBD1 | once | TRBJ2-1 | TRBV5-4 | TGTGCCAGCAGCGCAAGGGACAGGGGTTACAATGAGCAGTTCTTC | CASSARDRGYNEQFF
TRBD1 | few | TRBJ1-5 | TRBV19 | TGTGCCAGTAGTAAATCCGGGACAGTGAACCAGCCCCAGCATTTT | CASSKSGTVNQPQHF
. | . | TRBJ2-7 | TRBV10-1 | TGCGCCAGCAGTGTTCTACGGGATCCGGTCGGCGAGCAGTACTTC | CASSVLRDPVGEQYF
. | . | TRBJ1-5 | TRBV19 | TGTGCCAGTAGTATGGGTCAGGGGAGGAGCAATCAGCCCCAGCATTTT | CASSMGQGRSNQPQHF
TRBD2 | . | TRBJ2-3 | TRBV6-1 | TGTGCCAGCAGAATAGCGGGAGAAGGAGGTACGCAGTATTTT | CASRIAGEGGTQYF
TRBD2 | . | TRBJ2-7 | TRBV7-2 | TGTGCCAGCAGCTCTCTAGCGGGGGGTGGGCAGTACTTC | CASSSLAGGGQYF
. | . | TRBJ1-2 | TRBV29-1 | TGCAGCGCTGACTTCAACTATGGCTACACCTTC | CSADFNYGYTF
TRBD2 | . | TRBJ2-1 | TRBV7-1 | TGTGCCAGCAGCTCGGCCGGACAGGGGAAATCGACCGGGACTAGCGGGAGTCAGTACAATGAGCAGTTCTTC | CASSSAGQGKSTGTSGSQYNEQFF
. | . | TRBJ1-4 | TRBV19 | TGTGCCAGTAGTCGGGCAGAAGTAAATGAAAAACTGTTTTTT | CASSRAEVNEKLFF
TRBD1 | . | TRBJ2-7 | TRBV9 | TGTGCCAGCAGCAGAAGACAGGGGGTGGCCTACGAGCAGTACTTC | CASSRRQGVAYEQYF
TRBD1 | . | TRBJ1-2 | TRBV6-5 | TGTGCCAGCAGTTACGAGGGGGCGAATGGCTACACCTTC | CASSYEGANGYTF
. | . | TRBJ1-1 | TRBV5-1 | TGCGCCAGCAGCTTTTCGGGGGAGTCTGGCACTGAAGCTTTCTTT | CASSFSGESGTEAFF
. | few | TRBJ1-5 | TRBV19 | . | CASRLSGQPQHF
. | . | TRBJ1-5 | TRBV7-9 | TGTGCCAGCAGCCCCTCAGGAAATCAGCCCCAGCATTTT | CASSPSGNQPQHF
. | once | TRBJ1-4 | TRBV6-1 | TGTGCCAGCAGTGAAAACCCAACGGCGCGGAGACTGTTTTTT | CASSENPTARRLFF
. | once | TRBJ2-1 | TRBV11-3 | TGTGCCAGCAGCTTAGATGGTTACAATGAGCAGTTCTTC | CASSLDGYNEQFF
TRBD2 | . | TRBJ2-7 | TRBV10-1 | TGCGCCAGCTCTCCGAGCGGGAGGAGTTTTGGGGAGCAGTACTTC | CASSPSGRSFGEQYF
. | . | TRBJ2-3 | TRBV5-1 | TGCGCCAGCAGCTTTTCCACAGATACGCAGTATTTT | CASSFSTDTQYF
. | . | TRBJ1-3 | TRBV4-3 | TGCGCCAGCAGCCAAGATCGTACAGGGCCCTCTGGAAACACCATATATTTT | CASSQDRTGPSGNTIYF
. | few | TRBJ2-7 | TRBV29-1 | TGCAGCGTTGAAGGGGGCCTTCCGGGAGATACCAACGAGCAGTACTTC | CSVEGGLPGDTNEQYF
TRBD2 | . | TRBJ2-7 | TRBV5-8 | TGTGCCAGCAGCCTGACTAGCGGGATCGGCGAGCAGTACTTC | CASSLTSGIGEQYF
. | . | TRBJ2-1 | TRBV9 | TGTGCCAGCAGCGTAGGTGAATTGGGACGGAACAATGAGCAGTTCTTC | CASSVGELGRNNEQFF
TRBD1 | once | TRBJ2-6 | TRBV13 | TGTGCCAGCTCTTCGGGACAGACAGTCTCTGGGGCCAACGTCCTGACTTTC | CASSSGQTVSGANVLTF
TRBD2 | . | TRBJ2-7 | TRBV7-9 | TGTGCCAGCAGTTCCATCGGACTAGCGGACTCCTACGAGCAGTACTTC | CASSSIGLADSYEQYF
TRBD2 | . | TRBJ2-7 | TRBV5-1 | TGCGCCAGCAGCTTGGCCGGGGGAGGGGCATCCTACGAGCAGTACTTC | CASSLAGGGASYEQYF
TRBD2 | . | TRBJ2-6 | TRBV4-1 | TGCGCCAGCAGCCAAGATAGTTGGACTAGCGGATCCGGGGCCAACGTCCTGACTTTC | CASSQDSWTSGSGANVLTF
TRBD2 | once | TRBJ2-3 | TRBV7-2 | TGTGCCAGCACCCTCAGGCTAGCGGGGGGGCGGTGGGCAGATACGCAGTATTTT | CASTLRLAGGRWADTQYF
. | once | TRBJ2-1 | TRBV27 | TGTGCCAGCAGTTCGCGGGACGGAGGACACAATGAGCAGTTCTTC | CASSSRDGGHNEQFF
. | few | TRBJ2-1 | TRBV4-2 | TGTGCCAGCAGCCAAGCAGGAGGGAGGAGCGCGGCCGGTGAGCAGTTCTTC | CASSQAGGRSAAGEQFF
TRBD1 | once | TRBJ1-1 | TRBV7-6 | TGTGCCAGCAGCTTAGGGACAGGGGAGGGGTGGCGGAACACTGAAGCTTTCTTT | CASSLGTGEGWRNTEAFF
. | . | TRBJ2-1 | TRBV18 | TGTGCCAGCTCACCACGGTCGAAGGACTACAATGAGCAGTTCTTC | CASSPRSKDYNEQFF